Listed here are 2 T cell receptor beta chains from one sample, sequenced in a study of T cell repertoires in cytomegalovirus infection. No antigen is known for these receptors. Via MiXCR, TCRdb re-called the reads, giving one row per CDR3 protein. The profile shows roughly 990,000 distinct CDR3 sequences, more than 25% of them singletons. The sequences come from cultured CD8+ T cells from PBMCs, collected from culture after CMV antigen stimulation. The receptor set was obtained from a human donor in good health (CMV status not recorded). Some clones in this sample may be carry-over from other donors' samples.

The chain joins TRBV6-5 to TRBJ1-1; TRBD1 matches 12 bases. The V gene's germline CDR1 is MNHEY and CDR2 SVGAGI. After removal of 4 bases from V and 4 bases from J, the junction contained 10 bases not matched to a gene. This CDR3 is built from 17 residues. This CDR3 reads CASSFPRDRGLGTEAFF. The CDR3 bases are TGTGCCAGCAGTTTTCCTCGGGACAGGGGGCTGGGCACTGAAGCTTTCTTT.

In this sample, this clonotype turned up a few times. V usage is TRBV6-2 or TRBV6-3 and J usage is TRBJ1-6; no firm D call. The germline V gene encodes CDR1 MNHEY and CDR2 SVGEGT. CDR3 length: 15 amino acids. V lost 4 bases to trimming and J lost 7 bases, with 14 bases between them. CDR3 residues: CASSFDWGSNSPLHF. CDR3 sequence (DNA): TGTGCCAGCAGTTTCGATTGGGGATCAAATTCACCCCTCCACTTT.